This TCR beta chain came from a study of shared clonotypes between healthy human individuals (TCRdb year 2020). Background for the entire study: Three men and two women, aged 18 to 49 years, made up the cohort. Per donor, three plates each were used for CD4 naive and CD4 memory, two for CD8 naive, and one for CD8 memory. Blood TCR repertoires of 5 or 6 healthy adults were deeply sequenced to estimate repertoire size and the extent of clonotype sharing between individuals. To increase sequencing depth and limit assay-specific biases, TCR repertoire library preparation and sequencing were carried out by different laboratories using diverse techniques. Between about 0.8 and 9 billion PBMCs per donor were obtained by leukapheresis.

The donors were healthy, HIV-negative adults with no recently reported acute infections or vaccinations. Every donor was a Caucasian adult residing in Nashville, Tennessee, USA. CD4+ T cells were enriched by magnetic negative selection, after which naive cells were positively selected on CD45RA and the negative fraction was taken as the memory subset. Blood was collected by leukapheresis, and PBMCs were isolated by Ficoll-Histopaque density gradient centrifugation and then cryopreserved in liquid nitrogen vapor phase. Analytical flow cytometry was used to check the purity and quantity of each magnetically sorted T cell population. Each sorted fraction had its genomic DNA isolated and then quantified by UV absorbance on a Nanodrop 2000c. On the study overall, not on this receptor specifically: Incomplete sequencing was indicated by rarefaction of sorted-subset datasets, despite the large sequencing depth. Sampling was restricted to blood, and TCR repertoires in tissues likely differ from the TCR repertoires found in blood. Because the study included a small number of donors, the genetic and exposure-history diversity represented was limited. Compared with non-shared clonotypes, clonotypes shared by all four sorted-subset donors had higher generation probabilities. Larger estimated clonotype richness was generally found for naive subsets than for memory subsets. Pairwise subsampling indicated that sequencing depth was expected to affect the degree of clonotype sharing among donors. About 5% of naive CD4, 3.5% of naive CD8, approximately 2% of memory CD4, and over 0.35% of memory CD8 clonotypes were shared across a handful of donors.

Using the deep immunoSEQ assay, TCR CDR3 regions were amplified from genomic DNA by multiplex PCR. Extracted genomic DNA from each cell subset was spread evenly across all wells of several immunoSEQ 96-well plates, with each plate serving as a replicate. For sorted subsets, approximately 210 ng genomic DNA, equal to tens of thousands of T cell genomes, was loaded into each replicate PCR. Purified libraries were quantified with a Qubit 3.0 fluorometer, sized on a Bioanalyzer 2100, and re-quantified with the KAPA Library Quantification kit. Every immunoSEQ 96-well plate was sequenced on a dedicated single-read 150-cycle Illumina NextSeq 550 flow cell. Regarding the original processing steps: Because the immunoSEQ output included only junctional sequences and no quality scores, the filtering could not be the same as the filtering used for full-length reads. To assign V/J genes and CDR3, sequences were annotated using PyIR, a Python wrapper for IgBLAST v1.9, with IMGT germline references. Reads with weak V/J assignments (E-value above 1e-6), missing CDR3, stop codons, out-of-frame junctions, or ambiguous translated residues were removed. V3J clonotypes were defined as sequences sharing an identical inferred V gene, J gene, and CDR3 amino acid sequence. Percentage overlap between repertoires was computed as shared unique clonotypes divided by the size of the smaller repertoire. Richness of each repertoire was evaluated using RTK rarefaction, the Chao1 estimator, and Recon v2.1 estimates of unobserved clonotypes. Generation probabilities for all TCRbeta clonotypes obtained by the gDNA method from a handful of donors were computed using OLGA. In its TCRdb copy, this immuneACCESS table keeps in-frame sequences only and misses some clones. Where compared with another copy, unresolved V genes explain less than half of these, and the others have no known cause. V and J calls plus clone size are reproduced from that table; the DNA served to infer D and trimming. In all, the sample holds about 2.3 million clones, and roughly 92% of those were seen once. The ten largest make up 0.37% of the sample.

A note on this clone: What this receptor recognizes is not known. Base quality data are lacking; no much larger clone is found one base away.

From the cysteine up to the phenylalanine, the CDR3 has a length of 17 residues. Of the read, only the CDR3 DNA is kept; its 51 bases are in frame from base 1. CDR1 and CDR2, looked up from the germline V gene (reference sequence), are SEHNR and FQNEAQ. V lost 4 bases and J lost 4 bases, and the count of bases not matched to a germline gene is 12. This TCR derives from a man aged 18 to 30 in good health. Some clones in this sample may be carry-over from other donors' samples. Material for sequencing was naive CD4+ T cells from PBMCs. According to the study, the label for this sample's cell subset or site signals: CD45RA+ positively selected. The chain is encoded by TRBV7-9 joined to TRBJ2-2; 7 junctional bases match TRBD2. For the CDR3, the sequence is CASSSRAQRDFTGELFF. The sequence in DNA is TGTGCCAGCAGCTCAAGGGCCCAGCGGGATTTCACCGGGGAGCTGTTTTTT.